These 24 T cell receptor beta chains share one sample of origin, sequenced in a study of shared clonotypes between healthy human individuals (dated by TCRdb to the early 2020s). The library was generated by the immunoSEQ multiplex PCR assay. This immuneACCESS table, as held by TCRdb, lists in-frame sequences with V and J called but not all clones. Of the missing ones, under half trace to an unresolved V gene in checked studies; the others have no known cause. Present in this sample are hundreds of thousands of clones, approximately 74% of which were seen just once. In total, the top ten clones hold about 1.8% of the sample. The sample consisted of memory CD4+ T cells sorted from blood. The cell subset or site label of this sample denotes: CD45RA-negative fraction. Every receptor here comes from a woman under 40 in good health.

This clone was observed a few times. The chain employs TRBV4-1 and TRBJ2-1, with D possibly called TRBD1 or TRBD2 (5 bases each). The V gene's germline CDR1 is MGHRA and CDR2 YSYEKL. Trimming pared 4 bases from V and 5 bases from J, leaving 9 bases between. The CDR3 spans 13 residues. The CDR3 sequence is CASSRSGHNEQFF. CDR3 DNA sequence: TGCGCCAGCAGCCGTTCGGGACACAATGAGCAGTTCTTC.

Ten or more counts support this clone. The V call is TRBV2, the J call TRBJ2-3; TRBD2 matches at 8 bases. The CDR3 is 14 residues long. V shed 5 bases, J shed 2 bases, and the junction held 3 bases outside the gene matches. Germline assignment: CDR1 SNHLY and CDR2 FYNNEI. CDR3 sequence (DNA): TGTGCCAGCAGTAGCGGGAGTAACACAGATACGCAGTATTTT. Protein: CASSSGSNTDTQYF.

Points on this clone: A far larger clone is just one base off, so this is likely a read error. Distinct nucleotide sequences in the sample also encode this CDR3. The chain couples TRBV6-6 to TRBJ2-7; a possible D gene is TRBD2 (5 bases). Germline CDR1 reads MNHNY; CDR2 reads SVGAGI (reference sequence). The CDR3 loop spans 12 amino acids. Trimming removed 2 bases at V and 3 bases at J, with 5 bases between. CDR3 loop: CASSYEGYEQYF. For the CDR3, the DNA is TGTGCCAGCAGTTACGAGGGCTACGAGCAGTACTTC.

The chain combines TRBV7-8 with TRBJ1-5, with no clear D. V shed 5 bases and J shed 0 bases, with 14 bases lying between them. The germline gives CDR1 SGHVS, CDR2 FQNEAQ. The CDR3 is 16 amino acids. The CDR3 reads CASSLMDGYSNQPQHF. For the CDR3, the DNA is TGTGCCAGCAGCCTAATGGACGGGTATAGCAATCAGCCCCAGCATTTT.

On this clone: A read error may explain this, as a much larger clone is one base away. Other nucleotide sequences from this sample produce the same CDR3. The rearrangement joins TRBV5-1 to TRBJ2-2; 9 bases align to TRBD1. J gave up 5 bases and V 4 bases, and 6 bases lay outside the gene matches. CDR3 length: 15 amino acids. Germline lookup yields CDR1 SGHRS and CDR2 YFSETQ. In DNA, the CDR3 is TGCGCCAGCAGCCCGGGGGACAGGGATACCGGGGAGCTGTTTTTT. It encodes CASSPGDRDTGELFF.

The chain couples TRBV29-1 to TRBJ2-5; D ambiguous. V was clipped by 3 bases and J by 5 bases, with 10 bases between them. Germline-derived CDR1 and CDR2 are SQVTM and ANQGSEA. The CDR3 is 12 residues long. This chain's CDR3 is CSVEPARETQYF. The CDR3 nucleotides are TGCAGCGTTGAGCCCGCCCGCGAGACCCAGTACTTC.

The chain recombines TRBV9 with TRBJ1-4; 8 bases match TRBD1. Trimming took 5 bases from V and 4 from J; bases not matched to a gene: 7. This CDR3 has 15 amino acids. Germline V CDR1 and CDR2: SGDLS, YYNGEE. The CDR3 DNA sequence: TGTGCCAGCAGATTCCGCGGGACAGGTAATGAAAAACTGTTTTTT. Its protein is CASRFRGTGNEKLFF. The variable domain in full, with the rest retrieved from reference TRBV9 and TRBJ1-4, is DSGVTQTPKHLITATGQRVTLRCSPRSGDLSVYWYQQSLDQGLQFLIQYYNGEERAKGNILERFSAQQFPDLHSELNLSSLELGDSALYFCASRFRGTGNEKLFFGSGTQLSVL.

The rearrangement links TRBV10-2 to TRBJ1-4; D not certain. The CDR3 contains 12 residues. Germline values: CDR1 WSHSY, CDR2 SAAADI. V gave up 5 bases and J gave up 7 bases, with 8 bases separating them. The CDR3 region has the DNA TGCGCCAGCAGTAGATACAGTGAAAAACTGTTTTTT. Protein product: CASSRYSEKLFF.

V is TRBV7-2 and J is TRBJ1-2; D not certain. The V gene's germline CDR1 is SGHTA and CDR2 FQGNSA. The V and J ends lost 1 base and 14 bases respectively, with 17 bases between them. The CDR3 runs 13 residues. The CDR3 loop reads CASSLGSLVVGTF. The CDR3 bases are TGTGCCAGCAGCTTAGGGTCGCTCGTCGTGGGAACCTTC.

This clone was observed a handful of times. The chain couples TRBV19 to TRBJ1-5; D gene ambiguous. Germline V gives CDR1 LNHDA, CDR2 SQIVND (reference sequence). Trimming stripped 5 bases from V and 7 bases from J, with 12 bases between. The CDR3 has 13 residues. The DNA for the CDR3 is TGTGCCAGTAGTCAACAAATCGGGCAGCCCCAGCATTTT. Translating gives CASSQQIGQPQHF. Looking up the rest from reference TRBV19 and TRBJ1-5 gives the full variable domain: DGGITQSPKYLFRKEGQNVTLSCEQNLNHDAMYWYRQDPGQGLRLIYYSQIVNDFQKGDIAEGYSVSREKKESFPLTVTSAQKNPTAFYLCASSQQIGQPQHFGDGTRLSIL.

The rearrangement joins TRBV7-9 to TRBJ2-7; D is uncertain. V was cut by 2 bases and J by 2 bases, with 7 bases left in between. The V gene's germline CDR1 is SEHNR and CDR2 FQNEAQ (reference sequence). The CDR3 runs 13 residues. This CDR3 is CASSLLGTYEQYF. CDR3 coding DNA: TGTGCCAGCAGCTTACTCGGTACCTACGAGCAGTACTTC. Looking up the rest from reference TRBV7-9 and TRBJ2-7 gives the full variable domain: DTGVSQNPRHKITKRGQNVTFRCDPISEHNRLYWYRQTLGQGPEFLTYFQNEAQLEKSRLLSDRFSAERPKGSFSTLEIQRTEQGDSAMYLCASSLLGTYEQYFGPGTRLTVT.

The genes are TRBV14 and TRBJ2-7, with D perhaps TRBD1 (8 bases). The CDR3 consists of 14 residues. Germline V gene lookup returns CDR1 SGHDN and CDR2 FVKESK. V lost 8 bases and J lost 2, with 16 bases in between. The CDR3: CASGRGTGTYEQYF. The CDR3 coding sequence is TGTGCCAGCGGGAGGGGGACAGGTACCTACGAGCAGTACTTC.

The chain links TRBV7-6 to TRBJ1-3; 8 positions match TRBD1. In germline, CDR1 is SGHVS, CDR2 FNYEAQ. Unmatched junction bases numbered 1, after V lost 4 bases and J lost 2 bases. The CDR3 runs to 14 residues. Here the CDR3 reads CASSSRGPGNTIYF. CDR3 sequence (DNA): TGTGCCAGCAGCTCCAGGGGGCCTGGAAACACCATATATTTT.

About this clone itself: Other DNA sequences in this specimen translate into the identical CDR3. The rearrangement links TRBV9 to TRBJ1-2; no definite D call. V was pared by 0 bases and J by 0 bases, with 9 bases between. CDR3 length: 15 amino acids. Germline V gene lookup returns CDR1 SGDLS and CDR2 YYNGEE. The CDR3 reads CASSVEASSNYGYTF. DNA for the CDR3: TGTGCCAGCAGCGTAGAGGCCTCCTCTAACTATGGCTACACCTTC.

With respect to this clone: The same CDR3 also results from other DNA sequences found in this sample. The chain recombines TRBV29-1 with TRBJ2-6; 9 bases map to TRBD1. J was trimmed by 4 bases and V by 4 bases; bases with no gene match: 2. Germline loops: CDR1 SQVTM, CDR2 ANQGSEA. There are 14 residues in the CDR3. CDR3 nucleotide sequence: TGCAGCGTTGGGGACAGGGCCGGGGCCAACGTCCTGACTTTC. This gives the protein CSVGDRAGANVLTF.

This clone was picked up a small number of times. CDR3 DNA: TGTGCCAGTAGTATGATCCCCCCCGGACAGGGCGGAACTGAAGCTTTCTTT. The encoded protein is CASSMIPPGQGGTEAFF. The V call is TRBV19, the J call TRBJ1-1; the match to TRBD1 covers 8 bases. Unmatched junction bases numbered 14, after V lost 3 bases and J lost 5 bases. The germline V gene has CDR1 LNHDA and CDR2 SQIVND (reference sequence). The CDR3 spans 17 residues.

The chain recombines TRBV5-1 with TRBJ1-1; the match to TRBD1 covers 7 bases. This CDR3 is 13 amino acids long. Germline CDR1 SGHRS, CDR2 YFSETQ. Germline trimming cut 3 bases from V and 4 bases from J; bases unmatched to any gene: 3. CDR3 DNA sequence: TGCGCCAGCAGCTGGGGGACAGCCACTGAAGCTTTCTTT. It specifies CASSWGTATEAFF.

The chain recombines TRBV19 with TRBJ1-5; D is perhaps TRBD1 (5 bases). CDR3 length equals 14 residues. Per the germline V gene, CDR1 is LNHDA and CDR2 is SQIVND (reference sequence). The V gene lost 9 bases and the J gene lost 11 bases, with 23 bases spanning the gap. The CDR3 DNA sequence: TGTGCCAGCGGGACCGTGGCAGGGATATCAGCCCAGCATTTT. Its protein is CASGTVAGISAQHF.

Details on this clone: A junction end diverges from the germline sequence, so it may reflect a read error. This chain connects TRBV2 to TRBJ2-4; TRBD1 or TRBD2 may be the D gene (6 bases each). The germline CDR1 and CDR2 sequences are SNHLY and FYNNEI. This CDR3 is 14 amino acids long. CDR3 region: CASRMDGGTSALNF. The DNA of the CDR3 is TGTGCCAGCAGGATGGATGGGGGGACAAGCGCTTTGAACTTC.

CDR3 loop: CAWSRSAFEQYF. CDR3 bases: TGTGCCTGGAGTAGAAGTGCCTTCGAGCAGTACTTC. V gene TRBV30 combines with J gene TRBJ2-7; D call uncertain. V was trimmed by 2 bases and J by 6 bases, leaving 11 bases between them. The CDR3 covers 12 residues. Germline loops: CDR1 GTSNPN, CDR2 SVGIG (reference sequence).

Only a few counts were recorded for this clone. The chain links TRBV6-5 to TRBJ2-3; D unresolved. The V gene's germline CDR1 is MNHEY and CDR2 SVGAGI. The CDR3 extends over 14 amino acids. V dropped 6 bases and J dropped 0 bases, with 10 bases sitting between them. CDR3 DNA sequence: TGTGCCAGCAGATTTAGTGGGAGCACAGATACGCAGTATTTT. This translates into CASRFSGSTDTQYF.

The sample holds one count of this clone. V gene TRBV25-1 combines with J gene TRBJ2-1; unclear D gene. Germline V gene sequence: CDR1 MGHDK, CDR2 SYGVNS. Trimming took off 6 bases at V and 0 bases at J, with 9 bases between the two ends. The CDR3 has 14 residues. The CDR3 region is CASSADHSYNEQFF. CDR3 bases: TGTGCCAGCAGCGCGGACCACTCCTACAATGAGCAGTTCTTC.

This clone was seen only a few times. The V call is TRBV10-1, the J call TRBJ1-1; no reliable D call. This CDR3 has 13 residues. V was cut by 3 bases and J by 5 bases, with 10 bases left in between. Germline V lookup: CDR1 WNHNN, CDR2 SYGVQD (reference sequence). CDR3 residues: CASSDRTGTEAFF. Here the CDR3 DNA reads TGCGCCAGCAGTGACAGAACGGGGACTGAAGCTTTCTTT.

This rearrangement joins TRBV21-1 to TRBJ2-5; the table assigns TRBD1, which was not confirmed against the DNA. TRBV21-1 is tagged as a pseudogene. This CDR3 spans 16 amino acids. DNA of the CDR3: TGTGCCAGCAGCAAAGTACGACTCAGCCCAGGGGAGACCCAGTACTTC. Its translation: CASSKVRLSPGETQYF.